This T cell receptor beta chain derives from a study of T cells in Graves' hyperthyroidism and ophthalmopathy. Study at large: Staff took peripheral blood when the initial diagnosis was made, before any treatment began.

Study findings and constraints: In the analysis, a 13 V-J model separated ophthalmopathy from stable hyperthyroidism. Prediction of ophthalmopathy progression came a median approximately 6 months pre-onset.

Notes on this clonotype: Its target is not known.

Using RNA transcripts as the source, TCR beta CDR3 regions were amplified. With the HTBI primer set, the TCR CDR3 went through a first round of RT-PCR. TCRdb called the multiplex PCR reads again in MiXCR, with one record for every CDR3 protein. Among over 500,000 distinct CDR3 sequences, roughly 16% were seen once, and the ten largest hold 29%. Each diagnosis drew on symptoms, thyroxine, TRAb, thyroid ultrasound and orbital computed tomography findings. With 6 bases removed from V and 4 bases from J, the gap between germline ends came to 12 bases. CDR1 DFQATT and CDR2 SNEGSKA come from the germline V gene (reference sequence). This CDR3 has 13 residues.

This sequence originates from a woman younger than 45 with Graves' ophthalmopathy. The chain links TRBV20-1 to TRBJ1-4; unclear D gene. The specimen sequenced was blood. The CDR3 is CSAAGPLNEKLFF. CDR3 nucleotide sequence: TGCAGTGCGGCCGGGCCCCTTAATGAAAAACTGTTTTTT.